This is a list of T cell receptor beta chains from one sample in a study of cytomegalovirus exposure and HLA in healthy donors. Sequencing used immunoSEQ multiplex PCR; TCRdb keeps in-frame clones, though not all of them. The sample shows around 120,000 clones, 65% to 80% of them seen only once. The sequenced sample was PBMCs. These receptor sequences come from a woman between 40 and 50 years old in good health and CMV-seronegative. CDR3s include the opening cysteine and the closing phenylalanine or tryptophan. Fields, in order: J gene, clone size, V gene, D gene, CDR3 DNA, CDR3 protein. The D gene is left open where the match is weak. Size is omitted from some rows. Given values are once, few, many or a class for expanded clones.

>TRBJ2-4|.|TRBV21-1|.
TGTGCCAGCAGCCTCCGAGTGGTTCTAGCCAAAAACATTCAGTACTTC
CASSLRVVLAKNIQYF
>TRBJ2-3|few|TRBV7-6|TRBD2
TGTGCCAGCAGCTCGGGGACTAGCGGTGGCTCTAGCACAGATACGCAGTATTTT
CASSSGTSGGSSTDTQYF
>TRBJ2-4|.|TRBV9|TRBD1
TGTGCCAGCAGCACTGAGGGGGCGTACGGCAAAAACATTCAGTGCTTC
CASSTEGAYGKNIQCF
>TRBJ2-6|.|TRBV2|.
TGTGCCAGCAGTGAGAGCGACTCTGGGGCCAACGGCCTGACTTTC
CASSESDSGANGLTF
>TRBJ1-4|.|TRBV30|.
TGTGCCTGGCGACAACCGGGACAAGATCGAAAACTGTTTTTT
CAWRQPGQDRKLFF
>TRBJ2-7|.|TRBV10-3|TRBD1
TGTGCCATCATGGCCGGGACAGGGGCTAACTACGAGCAGTACTTC
CAIMAGTGANYEQYF
>TRBJ1-2|.|TRBV19|.
TGTGCCAGTAGTGTCGACGTCAGGGTTGGCTACACCTTC
CASSVDVRVGYTF
>TRBJ2-5|.|TRBV5-1|TRBD2
TGCGCCAGCAGCTTGGAGCGGGGGCAAGAGACCCAGTACTTC
CASSLERGQETQYF
>TRBJ1-2|.|TRBV7-3|TRBD1
TGTGCCAGCAGCTTTCTCCAGGGGGCTGGCTACACCTTC
CASSFLQGAGYTF
>TRBJ2-3|.|TRBV15|TRBD2
TGTGCCACCAGCAGAGATTATACGTTAGCGGGAACGGGAGCAGATACGCAGTATTTT
CATSRDYTLAGTGADTQYF
>TRBJ2-7|.|TRBV28|.
TGTGCCAGCGGACGACAGGCCGTCCCGGGCGAGCAGTACTTC
CASGRQAVPGEQYF
>TRBJ2-2|.|TRBV28|.
TGTGCCAGCACCTTCGGTCCCGGGGAGCTGTTTTTT
CASTFGPGELFF
>TRBJ1-3|.|TRBV7-9|TRBD1
TGTGCCAGCAGCCGTGGACAGGAAGACACCATATATTTT
CASSRGQEDTIYF
>TRBJ2-7|.|TRBV11-2|.
TGTGCCAGCAGCTTAGATCGGCGGGATGCCTACGAGCAGTACTTC
CASSLDRRDAYEQYF
>TRBJ2-1|.|TRBV5-8|.
TGTGCCAGCAGCGGGGAGTTACTATCCGCTGAGCAGTTCTTC
CASSGELLSAEQFF
>TRBJ2-7|.|TRBV7-2|TRBD1
TGTGCCAGCAGCCCCGGGACAGTCTCCTACGAGCAGTACTTC
CASSPGTVSYEQYF
>TRBJ2-1|.|TRBV5-1|TRBD1
TGCGCCAGCAGCTTGGTACGGACAGGGGGCACGGATGAGCAGTTCTTC
CASSLVRTGGTDEQFF
>TRBJ2-7|.|TRBV2|TRBD2
TGTGCCAGCAGTTCGCTAGCGGAGGTTTACGAGCAGTACTTC
CASSSLAEVYEQYF
>TRBJ2-7|.|TRBV6-5|TRBD1
TGTGCCAGCAGCTTGACAGGGGGTGGGCAAGGCGAGCAGTACTTC
CASSLTGGGQGEQYF
>TRBJ2-1|.|TRBV7-7|.
TGTGCCAGCAGCTTATCCAGCCTAGCCCACGATGAGCAGTTCTTC
CASSLSSLAHDEQFF
>TRBJ2-7|.|TRBV27|.
TGTGCCAGCAGTTTTGCATTAGAGGCGCGAAACACACAATTTATTGGCTACGAGCAGTACTTC
CASSFALEARNTQFIGYEQYF
>TRBJ2-3|.|TRBV7-9|TRBD2
TGTGCCAGCAGCTTCCCCTGGGGGATCGGCGGGGGATTCACAGATACGCAGTATTTT
CASSFPWGIGGGFTDTQYF
>TRBJ1-1|.|TRBV7-3|.
TGTGCCAGCAGCCCGGTGGGGGGCACTGAAGCTTTCTTT
CASSPVGGTEAFF
>TRBJ2-1|.|TRBV10-3|TRBD2
TGTGCCATCAGTGTATGGCTAGCGGGAGTCAATGAGCAGTTCTTC
CAISVWLAGVNEQFF
>TRBJ2-1|.|TRBV5-1|TRBD2
TGCGCCAGCAGCTTAGCGGCGGGGGTTTACAATGAGCAGTTCTTC
CASSLAAGVYNEQFF